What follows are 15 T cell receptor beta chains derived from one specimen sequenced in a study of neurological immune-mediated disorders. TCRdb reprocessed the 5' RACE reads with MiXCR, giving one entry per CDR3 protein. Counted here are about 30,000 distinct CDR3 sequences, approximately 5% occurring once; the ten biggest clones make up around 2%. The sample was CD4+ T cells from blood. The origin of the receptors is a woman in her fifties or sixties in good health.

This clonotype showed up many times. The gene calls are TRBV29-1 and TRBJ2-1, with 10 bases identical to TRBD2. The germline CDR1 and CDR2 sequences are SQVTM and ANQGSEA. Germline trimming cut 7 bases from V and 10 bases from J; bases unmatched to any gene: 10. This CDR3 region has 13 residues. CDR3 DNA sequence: TGCAGCGGGAGGGTAGCGGGGGGTGGGGAGCAGTTCTTC. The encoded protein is CSGRVAGGGEQFF.

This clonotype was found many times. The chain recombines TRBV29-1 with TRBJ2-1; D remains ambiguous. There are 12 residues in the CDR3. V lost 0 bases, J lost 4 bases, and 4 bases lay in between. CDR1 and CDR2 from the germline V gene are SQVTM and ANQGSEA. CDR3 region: CSVEDRYNEQFF. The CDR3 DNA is TGCAGCGTTGAAGATAGGTACAATGAGCAGTTCTTC.

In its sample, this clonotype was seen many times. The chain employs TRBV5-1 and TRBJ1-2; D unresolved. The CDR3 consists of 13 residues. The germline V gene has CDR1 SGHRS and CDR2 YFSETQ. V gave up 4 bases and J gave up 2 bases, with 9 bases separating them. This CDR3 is CASSPNTNYGYTF. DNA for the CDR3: TGCGCCAGCAGCCCGAACACCAACTATGGCTACACCTTC.

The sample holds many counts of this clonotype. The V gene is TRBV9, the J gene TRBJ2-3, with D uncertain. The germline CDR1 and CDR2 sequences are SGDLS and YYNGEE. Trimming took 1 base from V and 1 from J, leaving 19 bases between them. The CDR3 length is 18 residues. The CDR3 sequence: CASSVSPTPSTGTDTQYF. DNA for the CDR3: TGTGCCAGCAGCGTATCACCCACCCCCTCGACTGGCACAGATACGCAGTATTTT.

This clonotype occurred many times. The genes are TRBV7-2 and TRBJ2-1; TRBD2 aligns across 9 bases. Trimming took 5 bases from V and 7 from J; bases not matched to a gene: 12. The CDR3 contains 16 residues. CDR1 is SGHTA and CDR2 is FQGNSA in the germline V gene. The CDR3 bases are TGTGCCAGCAGCCCATCACCTGGTAGCGGGGGTAATGAGCAGTTCTTC. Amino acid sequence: CASSPSPGSGGNEQFF. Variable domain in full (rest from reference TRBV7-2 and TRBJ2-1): GAGVSQSPSNKVTEKGKDVELRCDPISGHTALYWYRQSLGQGLEFLIYFQGNSAPDKSGLPSDRFSAERTGGSVSTLTIQRTQQEDSAVYLCASSPSPGSGGNEQFFGPGTRLTVL.

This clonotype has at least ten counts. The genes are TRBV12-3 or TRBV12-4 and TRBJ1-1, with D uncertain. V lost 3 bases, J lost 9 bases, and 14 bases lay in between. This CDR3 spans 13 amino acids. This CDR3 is CASSFDGRDKAFF. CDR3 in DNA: TGTGCCAGCAGTTTCGACGGACGCGACAAAGCTTTCTTT.

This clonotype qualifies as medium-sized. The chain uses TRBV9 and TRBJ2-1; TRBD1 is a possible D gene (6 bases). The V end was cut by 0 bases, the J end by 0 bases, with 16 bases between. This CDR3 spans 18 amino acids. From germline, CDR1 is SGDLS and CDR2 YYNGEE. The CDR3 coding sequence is TGTGCCAGCAGCGTAGGGCAGGGGAGTGTGGGCTCCTACAATGAGCAGTTCTTC. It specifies CASSVGQGSVGSYNEQFF.

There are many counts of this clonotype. The CDR3 here is CASSHEGKEQYF. DNA of the CDR3: TGTGCCAGCAGCCATGAGGGGAAAGAGCAGTACTTC. The chain carries TRBV3-1 and TRBJ2-7; TRBD1 or TRBD2 may be the D gene (5 bases each). CDR1 is LGHDT and CDR2 is YNNKEL in the germline V gene (reference sequence). This CDR3 spans 12 amino acids. The V gene lost 3 bases and the J gene lost 7 bases, with 10 bases spanning the gap.

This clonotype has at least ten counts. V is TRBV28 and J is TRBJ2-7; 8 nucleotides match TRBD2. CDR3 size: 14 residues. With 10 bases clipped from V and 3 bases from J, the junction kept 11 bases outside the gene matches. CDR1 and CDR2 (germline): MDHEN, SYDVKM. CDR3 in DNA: TGTGCCACCGTACAGCGGGAGAGATTCTACGAGCAGTACTTC. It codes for CATVQRERFYEQYF.

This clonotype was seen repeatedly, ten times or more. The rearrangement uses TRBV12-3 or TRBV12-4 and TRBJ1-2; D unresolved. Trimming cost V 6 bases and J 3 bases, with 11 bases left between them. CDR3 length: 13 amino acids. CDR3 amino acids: CASSPNGDYGYTF. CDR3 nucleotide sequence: TGTGCCAGCAGCCCGAATGGGGACTATGGCTACACCTTC.

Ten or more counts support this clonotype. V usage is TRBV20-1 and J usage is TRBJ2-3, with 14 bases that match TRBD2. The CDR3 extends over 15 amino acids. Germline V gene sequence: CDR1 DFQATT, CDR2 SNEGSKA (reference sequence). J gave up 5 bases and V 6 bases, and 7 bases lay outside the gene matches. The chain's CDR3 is CSAGLAGAGRDTQYF. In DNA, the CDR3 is TGCAGTGCGGGACTAGCGGGGGCCGGGAGAGATACGCAGTATTTT.

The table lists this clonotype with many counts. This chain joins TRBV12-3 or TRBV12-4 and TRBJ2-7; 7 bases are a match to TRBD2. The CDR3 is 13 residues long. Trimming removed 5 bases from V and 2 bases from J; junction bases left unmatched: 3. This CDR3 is CASSLGTTYEQYF. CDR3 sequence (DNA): TGTGCCAGCAGTCTCGGGACTACCTACGAGCAGTACTTC.

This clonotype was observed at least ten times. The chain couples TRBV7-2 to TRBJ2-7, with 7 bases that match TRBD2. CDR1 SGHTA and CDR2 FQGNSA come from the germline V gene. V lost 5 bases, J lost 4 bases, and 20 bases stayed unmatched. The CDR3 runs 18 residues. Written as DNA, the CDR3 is TGTGCCAGCAGCCCACCGGGTCTATTTACTAGCGAACGGTACGAGCAGTACTTC. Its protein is CASSPPGLFTSERYEQYF. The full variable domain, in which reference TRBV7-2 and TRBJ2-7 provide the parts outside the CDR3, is GAGVSQSPSNKVTEKGKDVELRCDPISGHTALYWYRQSLGQGLEFLIYFQGNSAPDKSGLPSDRFSAERTGGSVSTLTIQRTQQEDSAVYLCASSPPGLFTSERYEQYFGPGTRLTVT.

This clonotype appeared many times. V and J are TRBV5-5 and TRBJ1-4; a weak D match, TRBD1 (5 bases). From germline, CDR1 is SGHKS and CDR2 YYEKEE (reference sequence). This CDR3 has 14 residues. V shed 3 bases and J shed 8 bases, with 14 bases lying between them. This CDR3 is CASSSDSMGEKLFF. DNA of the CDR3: TGTGCCAGCAGCTCCGACAGTATGGGCGAAAAACTGTTTTTT.

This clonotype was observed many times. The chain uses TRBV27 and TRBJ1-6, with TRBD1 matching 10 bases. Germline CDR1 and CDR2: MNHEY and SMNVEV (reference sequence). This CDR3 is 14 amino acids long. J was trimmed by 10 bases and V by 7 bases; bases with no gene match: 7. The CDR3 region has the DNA TGTGCCAGCAAACGGGACAGGGGACAGTCACCCCTCCACTTT. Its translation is CASKRDRGQSPLHF.